This T cell receptor beta chain was sequenced for a study of regulatory T cells in long-lasting Graves disease. Across the whole study: Those Graves' patients who were newly diagnosed had been on antithyroid drugs under 3 months.

According to the study, TCR beta libraries were built with iRepertoire HTBI primers and CDR3-region Arm-PCR. TCRdb analysed the multiplex PCR reads with MiXCR anew, one entry per CDR3 protein. The sample consists of over 500,000 distinct CDR3 sequences, 15% to 20% of them appearing once. This clonotype was recorded many times. Time point meaning: newly diagnosed GD, antithyroid drugs for less than 3 months. The TCR library used RNA extracted from PBMCs. Germline lookup yields CDR1 GTSNPN and CDR2 SVGIG (reference sequence). This CDR3 is 15 amino acids long. The J segment lost 2 bases and the V segment lost 8 bases, leaving 8 bases of the junction unmatched. In addition, the sample was reused for a study of T cells in Graves' hyperthyroidism and ophthalmopathy.

The input for sequencing was peripheral blood mononuclear cells (PBMCs), taken at new diagnosis, from a patient treated with antithyroid drugs. This sequence joins TRBV30 and TRBJ2-7; 14 bases fit TRBD2. This sequence originates from a young man with Graves disease. CDR3 amino acids: CAVGTSGSRAYEQYF. In DNA form, the CDR3 reads TGTGCCGTCGGGACTAGCGGGAGTCGCGCCTACGAGCAGTACTTC. Filled out from reference TRBV30 and TRBJ2-7, the complete variable domain reads SQTIHQWPATLVQPVGSPLSLECTVEGTSNPNLYWYRQAAGRGLQLLFYSVGIGQISSEVPQNLSASRPQDRQFILSSKKLLLSDSGFYLCAVGTSGSRAYEQYFGPGTRLTVT.